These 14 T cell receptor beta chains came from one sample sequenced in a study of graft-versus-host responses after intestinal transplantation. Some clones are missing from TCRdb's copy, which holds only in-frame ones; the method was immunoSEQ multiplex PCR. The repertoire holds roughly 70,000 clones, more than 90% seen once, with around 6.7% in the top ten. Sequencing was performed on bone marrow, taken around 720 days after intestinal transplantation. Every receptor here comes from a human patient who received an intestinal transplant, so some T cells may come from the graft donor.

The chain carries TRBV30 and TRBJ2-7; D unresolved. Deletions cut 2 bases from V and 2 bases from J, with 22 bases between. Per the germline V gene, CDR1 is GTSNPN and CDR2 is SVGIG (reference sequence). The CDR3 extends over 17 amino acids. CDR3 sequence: CAWSPTRLSTSAYEQYF. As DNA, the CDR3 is TGTGCCTGGAGTCCGACCCGGTTATCTACGTCCGCCTACGAGCAGTACTTC.

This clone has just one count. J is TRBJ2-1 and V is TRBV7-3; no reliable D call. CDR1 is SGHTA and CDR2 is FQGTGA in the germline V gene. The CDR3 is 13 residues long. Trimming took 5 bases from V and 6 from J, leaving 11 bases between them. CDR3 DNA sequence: TGTGCCAGCAGCCTACAACCGGGCAATGAGCAGTTCTTC. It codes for CASSLQPGNEQFF.

The CDR3 spells CASSFGGNGQPQHF. DNA of the CDR3: TGTGCCAGCAGTTTCGGAGGGAATGGGCAGCCCCAGCATTTT. The chain combines TRBV6-5 with TRBJ1-5; unclear D gene. Germline V gene sequence: CDR1 MNHEY, CDR2 SVGAGI. V shed 4 bases and J shed 7 bases, with 14 bases lying between them. There are 14 residues in the CDR3.

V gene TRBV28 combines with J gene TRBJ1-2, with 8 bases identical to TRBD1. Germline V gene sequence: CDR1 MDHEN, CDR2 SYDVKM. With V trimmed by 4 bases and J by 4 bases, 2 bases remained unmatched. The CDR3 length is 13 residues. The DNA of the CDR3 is TGTGCCAGCAGTTCAGGGGGCCTCTATGGCTACACCTTC. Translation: CASSSGGLYGYTF.

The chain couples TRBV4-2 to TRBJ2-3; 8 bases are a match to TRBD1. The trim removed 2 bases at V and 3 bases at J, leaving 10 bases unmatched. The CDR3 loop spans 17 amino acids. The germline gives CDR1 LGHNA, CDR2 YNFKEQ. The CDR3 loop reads CASSQRTGTGGTDTQYF. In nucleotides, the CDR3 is TGTGCCAGCAGCCAACGCACCGGGACAGGAGGGACAGATACGCAGTATTTT.

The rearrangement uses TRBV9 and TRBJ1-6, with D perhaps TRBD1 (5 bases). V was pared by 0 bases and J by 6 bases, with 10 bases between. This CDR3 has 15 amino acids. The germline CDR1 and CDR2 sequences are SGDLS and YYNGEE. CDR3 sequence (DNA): TGTGCCAGCAGCGTAGGACAGTCGGGTAATTCACCCCTCCACTTT. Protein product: CASSVGQSGNSPLHF.

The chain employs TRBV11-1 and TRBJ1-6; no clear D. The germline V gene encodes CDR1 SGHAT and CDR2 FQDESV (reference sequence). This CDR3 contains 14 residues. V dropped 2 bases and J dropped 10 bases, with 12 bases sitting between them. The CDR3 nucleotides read TGTGCCAGCAGCTTAAGGGTGAGGGAATCACCCCTCCACTTT. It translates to CASSLRVRESPLHF. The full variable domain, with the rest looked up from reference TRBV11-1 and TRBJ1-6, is EAEVAQSPRYKITEKSQAVAFWCDPISGHATLYWYRQILGQGPELLVQFQDESVVDDSQLPKDRFSAERLKGVDSTLKIQPAELGDSAMYLCASSLRVRESPLHFGNGTRLTVT.

In DNA form, the CDR3 reads TGTGCCAGCAGTTACGCCTACGAGCAGTACTTC. This encodes CASSYAYEQYF. The chain combines TRBV6-6 with TRBJ2-7, with D unclear. This CDR3 spans 11 amino acids. Trimming shortened V by 2 bases and J by 2 bases, and 1 base separated the two germline ends. Germline V gives CDR1 MNHNY, CDR2 SVGAGI (reference sequence).

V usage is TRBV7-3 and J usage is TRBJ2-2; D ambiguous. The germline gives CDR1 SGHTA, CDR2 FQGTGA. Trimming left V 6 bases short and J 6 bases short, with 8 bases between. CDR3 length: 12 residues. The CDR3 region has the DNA TGTGCCAGCAGTCGTAGTTCCGGGGAGCTGTTTTTT. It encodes CASSRSSGELFF.

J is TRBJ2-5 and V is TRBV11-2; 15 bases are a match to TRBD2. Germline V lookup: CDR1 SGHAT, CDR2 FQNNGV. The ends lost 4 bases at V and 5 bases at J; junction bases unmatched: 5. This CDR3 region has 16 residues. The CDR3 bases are TGTGCCAGCAGCTGGACTAGCGGGGGGGCCGTGGAGACCCAGTACTTC. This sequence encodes CASSWTSGGAVETQYF.

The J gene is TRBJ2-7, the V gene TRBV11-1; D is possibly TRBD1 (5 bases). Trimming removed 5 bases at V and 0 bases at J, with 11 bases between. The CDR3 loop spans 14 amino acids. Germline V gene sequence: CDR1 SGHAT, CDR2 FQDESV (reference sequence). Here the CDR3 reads CASSPRQSSYEQYF. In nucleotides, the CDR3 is TGTGCCAGCAGCCCCCGACAGAGCTCCTACGAGCAGTACTTC.

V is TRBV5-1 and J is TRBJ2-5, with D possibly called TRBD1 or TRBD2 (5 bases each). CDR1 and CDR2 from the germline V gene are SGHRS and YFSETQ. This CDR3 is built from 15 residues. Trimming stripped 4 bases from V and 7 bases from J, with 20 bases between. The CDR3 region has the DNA TGCGCCAGCAGCCCGTACCGGGGCCTATTCGGGACCCAGTACTTC. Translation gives CASSPYRGLFGTQYF.

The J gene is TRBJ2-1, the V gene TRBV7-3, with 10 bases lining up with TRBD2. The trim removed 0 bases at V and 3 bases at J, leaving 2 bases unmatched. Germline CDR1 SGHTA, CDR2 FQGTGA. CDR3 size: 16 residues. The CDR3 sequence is CASSLTRTSGYNEQFF. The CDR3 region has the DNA TGTGCCAGCAGCTTAACGAGGACTAGCGGCTACAATGAGCAGTTCTTC.

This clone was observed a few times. The CDR3 region is CASRPMGDEAFF. CDR3 coding DNA: TGTGCCAGCAGGCCCATGGGGGATGAAGCTTTCTTT. The V and J genes are TRBV2 and TRBJ1-1; D perhaps matches TRBD1 (5 bases). Germline CDR1 and CDR2: SNHLY and FYNNEI. The CDR3 extends over 12 amino acids. V was shortened by 6 bases and J by 7 bases, with 12 bases between the two germline ends.